The rows below give T cell receptor beta chains drawn from one sample of a study of blood T cells in healthy people across ages. Each CDR3 protein gets one entry after TCRdb re-called the 5' RACE reads with MiXCR. Among some 800,000 distinct CDR3 sequences listed, roughly 25% were seen once. This sample also appeared in a second study, on T cells of mothers and their children.

The material sequenced was blood. The origin of the receptors is a boy younger than 18 in good health. The CDR3 runs from the conserved cysteine through the conserved F or W. A D gene is named only where the DNA matches it firmly. The size field is filled for only some rows; it gives once, few, many or a size class.

D gene | CDR3 length | clone size | J gene | V gene | CDR3 DNA | CDR3 protein
- | 13 | - | TRBJ2-2 | TRBV5-1 | TGCGCCAGCAGCCTAACTCCCTCCGGGGAGCTGTTTTTT | CASSLTPSGELFF
TRBD1 | 13 | - | TRBJ1-5 | TRBV29-1 | TGCAGCGCTTCACAGGGGACCGGGCAGCCCCAGCATTTT | CSASQGTGQPQHF
- | 15 | few | TRBJ2-3 | TRBV6-4 | TGTGCCAGCACTGCAACGGGGACCCGGACAGATACGCAGTATTTT | CASTATGTRTDTQYF
TRBD1 | 15 | - | TRBJ2-1 | TRBV5-1 | TGCGCCAGCAGCTTGGACAGACAGGGGATCGATGAGCAGTTCTTC | CASSLDRQGIDEQFF
TRBD1 | 16 | few | TRBJ2-1 | TRBV30 | TGTGCCTGGAGTGCGATTCGGGACAGGGGATACAATGAGCAGTTCTTC | CAWSAIRDRGYNEQFF
TRBD2 | 15 | - | TRBJ2-7 | TRBV12-3/TRBV12-4 | TGTGCCAGCAGACCCTATAGCGGGGGGCCCGACGGGCAGTACTTC | CASRPYSGGPDGQYF
TRBD2 | 13 | once | TRBJ2-5 | TRBV20-1 | TGCAGTGTCAGAGCGGGGAACCAAGAGACCCAGTACTTC | CSVRAGNQETQYF
- | 11 | many | TRBJ1-1 | TRBV4-3 | TGCGCCAGCAGCCAGGGTTCTGAAGCTTTCTTT | CASSQGSEAFF
TRBD2 | 16 | - | TRBJ2-3 | TRBV27 | TGTGCCAGCAGTCTAGCGGGTCTGGTAATGGCAGATACGCAGTATTTT | CASSLAGLVMADTQYF
- | 12 | few | TRBJ2-7 | TRBV9 | TGTGCCAGCAAGGTCTTTTGGGGGGAGCAGTACTTC | CASKVFWGEQYF
TRBD2 | 16 | - | TRBJ2-1 | TRBV5-1 | TGCGCCAGCAGCTCCCAACTAGCGGGAGGCCTCAATGAGCAGTTCTTC | CASSSQLAGGLNEQFF
TRBD1 | 14 | few | TRBJ2-7 | TRBV29-1 | TGCAGCGTCGTGACACGACAGGGAAACTACGAGCAGTACTTC | CSVVTRQGNYEQYF
- | 13 | - | TRBJ2-7 | TRBV29-1 | TGCAGCGTTGAAGCGGACGACTCCTACGAGCAGTACTTC | CSVEADDSYEQYF
TRBD2 | 15 | - | TRBJ2-1 | TRBV13 | TGTGCCAGCAGCTTTTCTAGCGGGGCTGTCGTGGGGCAGTTCTTC | CASSFSSGAVVGQFF
- | 17 | few | TRBJ1-4 | TRBV7-8 | TGTGCCAGCAGCTTAGCGGTGGGGGCGCCAACTAATGAAAAACTGTTTTTT | CASSLAVGAPTNEKLFF
- | 14 | few | TRBJ2-7 | TRBV6-5 | TGTGCCAGCAGTTACGGAGGGGAAGGCTACGAGCAGTACTTC | CASSYGGEGYEQYF
- | 16 | - | TRBJ2-2 | TRBV27 | TGTGCCAGCACCCCACCGCAGGGGCGGAACACCGGGGAGCTGTTTTTT | CASTPPQGRNTGELFF
- | 15 | - | TRBJ1-1 | TRBV4-3 | TGCGCCAGCAGCCAAGAGGCAGTCATGAACACTGAAGCTTTCTTT | CASSQEAVMNTEAFF
TRBD2 | 16 | few | TRBJ2-2 | TRBV5-1 | TGCGCCAGCAGCCTTCTAGCGGGAGAGAGATCGAGGGAGCTGTTTTTT | CASSLLAGERSRELFF
TRBD2 | 16 | - | TRBJ2-3 | TRBV12-3/TRBV12-4 | TGTGCCAGCAGTTTCGGGGGGGTTTTACGCACAGATACGCAGTATTTT | CASSFGGVLRTDTQYF
TRBD1 | 15 | - | TRBJ2-7 | TRBV29-1 | TGCAGCGTTGAATACACCGGGACAGAGACCTGCGAGCAGTACTTC | CSVEYTGTETCEQYF
- | 14 | - | TRBJ1-2 | TRBV4-2 | TGTGCCAGCAGCCATTCCGGGGACAACTATGGCTACACCTTC | CASSHSGDNYGYTF
- | 14 | - | TRBJ2-3 | TRBV5-1 | TGCGCCAGCAGCTTGGATTCAAGACGGGATACGCAGTATTTT | CASSLDSRRDTQYF
- | 15 | few | TRBJ1-2 | TRBV4-3 | TGCGCCAGCAGCCAAGATGGGGGGATGGGCTATGGCTACACCTTC | CASSQDGGMGYGYTF
TRBD2 | 17 | - | TRBJ2-2 | TRBV4-1 | TGCGCCAGCAGCCAAGATTGGGCGGGAGGGCCCACCGGGGAGCTGTTTTTT | CASSQDWAGGPTGELFF
- | 13 | few | TRBJ1-2 | TRBV6-5 | TGTGCCAGCAGCGGGGAAGCTAACTATGGCTACACCTTC | CASSGEANYGYTF
TRBD2 | 14 | - | TRBJ2-5 | TRBV27 | TGTGCCAGCGGTAAAAGCGGGAGGCAAGAGACCCAGTACTTC | CASGKSGRQETQYF
TRBD1 | 14 | - | TRBJ2-3 | TRBV10-3 | TGTGCCATCGGCAGGGACAGGGGGACAGATACGCAGTATTTT | CAIGRDRGTDTQYF
- | 14 | - | TRBJ1-1 | TRBV6-2/TRBV6-3 | TGTGCCAGCGGGACACCCAATATGAACACTGAAGCTTTCTTT | CASGTPNMNTEAFF
- | 13 | - | TRBJ2-5 | TRBV29-1 | TGCAGCGTTGATTTGGTGAACCAAGAGACCCAGTACTTC | CSVDLVNQETQYF
- | 17 | - | TRBJ2-1 | TRBV5-1 | TGCGCCAGCAGCGGCCGAACTAGCCCCCAAGGGGACAATGAGCAGTTCTTC | CASSGRTSPQGDNEQFF
TRBD2 | 13 | few | TRBJ2-1 | TRBV24-1 | TGTGCCACCCGCTATGGGACTAGCGGAGAGCAGTTCTTC | CATRYGTSGEQFF
- | 14 | few | TRBJ2-7 | TRBV6-1 | TGTGCCAGCAGTCGAGACTACATGTCCTACGAGCAGTACTTC | CASSRDYMSYEQYF
TRBD2 | 17 | - | TRBJ2-5 | TRBV18 | TGTGCCAGCTCACCACCTGCTAGCGGGGGGTCCGAAGAGACCCAGTACTTC | CASSPPASGGSEETQYF
TRBD2 | 13 | - | TRBJ2-4 | TRBV7-3 | TGTGCCAGCAGCCTAGGGACTAGCAACATTCAGTACTTC | CASSLGTSNIQYF
- | 15 | few | TRBJ2-1 | TRBV7-9 | TGTGCCAGCAGCTGGGACTTATCGGACTACAATGAGCAGTTCTTC | CASSWDLSDYNEQFF
TRBD1 | 15 | many | TRBJ2-7 | TRBV6-5 | TGTGCCAGCAGTTACTCCGGGACAGGGGTCTACGAGCAGTACTTC | CASSYSGTGVYEQYF
TRBD1 | 15 | few | TRBJ2-5 | TRBV6-1 | TGTGCCAGCAGTGCCCGGACAGGGGGTAGAGAGACCCAGTACTTC | CASSARTGGRETQYF
TRBD1 | 20 | few | TRBJ2-7 | TRBV29-1 | TGCAGCGTTGAACTGACTCCTCGGTTTAACCCGGGACAGTACTCCTACGAGCAGTACTTC | CSVELTPRFNPGQYSYEQYF
- | 15 | few | TRBJ2-3 | TRBV27 | TGTGCCAGCAGTTCCTCGGGACCCGGGCCAGATACGCAGTATTTT | CASSSSGPGPDTQYF
TRBD2 | 14 | few | TRBJ2-7 | TRBV29-1 | TGCAGCGTTCTAGCGGCCTCAGGCTCTTACGAGCAGTACTTC | CSVLAASGSYEQYF
- | 21 | few | TRBJ2-2 | TRBV24-1 | TGTGCCACCAGTGATTCCCGAGGGTCGGGCACCGATTATTCGAACACCGGGGAGCTGTTTTTT | CATSDSRGSGTDYSNTGELFF
TRBD2 | 19 | few | TRBJ2-4 | TRBV27 | TGTGCCAGCAGTCCCATCTCAGGGACTAGCGGGGTAGCCAAAAACATTCAGTACTTC | CASSPISGTSGVAKNIQYF
- | 14 | - | TRBJ2-3 | TRBV5-1 | TGCGCCAGCAGCTTGCAGGCGGTCACAGATACGCGGTATTTT | CASSLQAVTDTRYF
- | 15 | - | TRBJ1-2 | TRBV12-3/TRBV12-4 | TGTGCCAGCAGTTTAGCGCTAGGAGGGGTCTATGGCTACACCTTC | CASSLALGGVYGYTF
TRBD1 | 14 | few | TRBJ2-7 | TRBV7-2 | TGTGCCAGCAGCTTAGGACAGGGGCGTCTCGAGCAGTACTTC | CASSLGQGRLEQYF
- | 14 | few | TRBJ2-3 | TRBV9 | TGTGCCAGCAGCGTCCAAAGGGGGTCAGATACGCAGTATTTT | CASSVQRGSDTQYF
TRBD2 | 16 | few | TRBJ2-1 | TRBV29-1 | TGCAGCGTTGAATTTTCCATAGCGGGAGAGTTCAATGAGCAGTTCTTC | CSVEFSIAGEFNEQFF
- | 15 | few | TRBJ2-7 | TRBV29-1 | TGCAGCGTTGAAGGGGGAACAGACAGCTCCTACGAGCAGTACTTC | CSVEGGTDSSYEQYF
- | 14 | - | TRBJ1-5 | TRBV9 | TGTGCCAGCAGCGTAGGCGGGGCAAATCAGCCCCAGCATTTT | CASSVGGANQPQHF
TRBD2 | 19 | once | TRBJ2-3 | TRBV3-1 | TGTGCCAGCAGCCCGCTGAACGGTCGAGCGGGAGTAAGTACAGATACGCAGTATTTT | CASSPLNGRAGVSTDTQYF
- | 13 | - | TRBJ1-4 | TRBV2 | TGTGCCAGCAAGGCTCAGAAGGGGGAAAAACTGTTTTTT | CASKAQKGEKLFF
TRBD2 | 15 | - | TRBJ2-4 | TRBV20-1 | TGCAGTGCTAGCCCCAGCGGGGGTTCCAAAAACATTCAGTACTTC | CSASPSGGSKNIQYF
- | 13 | - | TRBJ1-2 | TRBV2 | TGTACCAGCAGCCCGGGGACGGGCTATGGCTACACCTTC | CTSSPGTGYGYTF
- | 13 | few | TRBJ2-7 | TRBV29-1 | TGCAGCGTCCGGGACACCGAATCCTACGAGCAGTACTTC | CSVRDTESYEQYF